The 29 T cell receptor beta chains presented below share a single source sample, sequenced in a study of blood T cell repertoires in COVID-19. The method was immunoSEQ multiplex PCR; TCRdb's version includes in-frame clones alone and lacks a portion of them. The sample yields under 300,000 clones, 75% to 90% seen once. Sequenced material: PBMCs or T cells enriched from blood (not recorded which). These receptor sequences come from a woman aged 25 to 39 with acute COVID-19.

The CDR3 is CASSLLGYYGYTF. The CDR3 DNA is TGTGCCAGCAGTTTACTGGGCTACTATGGCTACACCTTC. The chain links TRBV28 to TRBJ1-2; D is unclear. CDR1 MDHEN and CDR2 SYDVKM come from the germline V gene. The CDR3 is 13 amino acids. The V end was cut by 2 bases, the J end by 3 bases, with 7 bases between.

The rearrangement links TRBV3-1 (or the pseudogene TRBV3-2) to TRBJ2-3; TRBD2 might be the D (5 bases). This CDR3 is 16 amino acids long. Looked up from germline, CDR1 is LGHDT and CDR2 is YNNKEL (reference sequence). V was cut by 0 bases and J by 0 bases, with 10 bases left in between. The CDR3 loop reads CASSQDPSPSTDTQYF. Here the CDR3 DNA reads TGTGCCAGCAGCCAAGACCCTAGCCCCAGCACAGATACGCAGTATTTT.

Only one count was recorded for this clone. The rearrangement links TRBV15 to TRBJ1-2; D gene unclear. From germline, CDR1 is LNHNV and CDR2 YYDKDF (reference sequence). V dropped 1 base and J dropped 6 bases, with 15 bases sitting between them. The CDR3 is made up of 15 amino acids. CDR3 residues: CATSRVEEGKHGYTF. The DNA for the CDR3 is TGTGCCACCAGCAGAGTTGAGGAGGGTAAACATGGCTACACCTTC.

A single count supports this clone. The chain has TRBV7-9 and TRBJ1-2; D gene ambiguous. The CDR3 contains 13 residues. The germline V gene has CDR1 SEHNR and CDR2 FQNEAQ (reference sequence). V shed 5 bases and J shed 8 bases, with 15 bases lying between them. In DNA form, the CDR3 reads TGTGCCAGCAGCCCGGGAGGGTTACTCGGCTACACCTTC. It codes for CASSPGGLLGYTF.

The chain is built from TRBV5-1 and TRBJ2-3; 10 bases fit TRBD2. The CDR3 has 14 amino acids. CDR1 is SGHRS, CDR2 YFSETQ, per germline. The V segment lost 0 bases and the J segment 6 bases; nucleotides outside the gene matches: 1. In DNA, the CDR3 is TGCGCCAGCAGCTTGGAGACTAGCGGGGATACGCAGTATTTT. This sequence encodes CASSLETSGDTQYF.

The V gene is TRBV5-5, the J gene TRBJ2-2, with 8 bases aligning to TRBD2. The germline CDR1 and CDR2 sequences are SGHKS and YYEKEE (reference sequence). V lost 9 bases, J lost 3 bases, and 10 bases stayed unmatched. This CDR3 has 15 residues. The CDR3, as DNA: TGTGCCACCAACACGGGGGGGGGATACACCGGGGAGCTGTTTTTT. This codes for CATNTGGGYTGELFF. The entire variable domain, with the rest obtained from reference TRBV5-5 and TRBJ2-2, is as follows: DAGVTQSPTHLIKTRGQQVTLRCSPISGHKSVSWYQQVLGQGPQFIFQYYEKEERGRGNFPDRFSARQFPNYSSELNVNALLLGDSALYLCATNTGGGYTGELFFGEGSRLTVL.

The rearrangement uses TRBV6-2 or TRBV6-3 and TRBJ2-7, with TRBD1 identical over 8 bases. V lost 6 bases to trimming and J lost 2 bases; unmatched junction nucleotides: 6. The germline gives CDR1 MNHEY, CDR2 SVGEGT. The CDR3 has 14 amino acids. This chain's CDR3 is CASSHGQGPYEQYF. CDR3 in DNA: TGTGCCAGCAGCCACGGACAGGGTCCCTACGAGCAGTACTTC.

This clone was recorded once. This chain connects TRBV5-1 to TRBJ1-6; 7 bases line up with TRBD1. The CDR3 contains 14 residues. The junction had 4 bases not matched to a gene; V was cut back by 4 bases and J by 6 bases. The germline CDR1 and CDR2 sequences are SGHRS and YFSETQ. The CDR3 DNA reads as TGCGCCAGCAGCCGGGACAGTAGTAATTCACCCCTCCACTTT. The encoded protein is CASSRDSSNSPLHF.

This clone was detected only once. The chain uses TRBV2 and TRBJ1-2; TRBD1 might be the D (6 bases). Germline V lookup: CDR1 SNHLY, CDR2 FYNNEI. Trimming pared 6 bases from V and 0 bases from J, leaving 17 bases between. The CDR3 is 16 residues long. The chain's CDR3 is CASRDRKMPTNYGYTF. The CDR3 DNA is TGTGCCAGCAGGGACAGAAAAATGCCAACTAACTATGGCTACACCTTC.

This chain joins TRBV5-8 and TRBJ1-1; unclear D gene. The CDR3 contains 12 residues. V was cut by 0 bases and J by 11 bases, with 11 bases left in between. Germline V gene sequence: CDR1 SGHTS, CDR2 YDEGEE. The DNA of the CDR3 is TGTGCCAGCAGCTTGGCGAGGCCCGGGGCTTTCTTT. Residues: CASSLARPGAFF.

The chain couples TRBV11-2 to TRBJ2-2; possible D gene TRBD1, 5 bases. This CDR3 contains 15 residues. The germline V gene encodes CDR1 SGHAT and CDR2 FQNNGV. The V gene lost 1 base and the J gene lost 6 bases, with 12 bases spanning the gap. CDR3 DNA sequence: TGTGCCAGCAGCTTAGGGTCAGGGAAGTCCGGGGAGCTGTTTTTT. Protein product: CASSLGSGKSGELFF.

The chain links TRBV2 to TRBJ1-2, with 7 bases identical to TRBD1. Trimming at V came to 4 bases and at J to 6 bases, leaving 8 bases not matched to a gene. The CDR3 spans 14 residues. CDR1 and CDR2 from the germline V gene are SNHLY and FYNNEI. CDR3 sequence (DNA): TGTGCCAGCAGTGCCGTTACAGGGGAGAATGGCTACACCTTC. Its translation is CASSAVTGENGYTF. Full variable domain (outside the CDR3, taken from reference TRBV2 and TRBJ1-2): EPEVTQTPSHQVTQMGQEVILRCVPISNHLYFYWYRQILGQKVEFLVSFYNNEISEKSEIFDDQFSVERPDGSNFTLKIRSTKLEDSAMYFCASSAVTGENGYTFGSGTRLTVV.

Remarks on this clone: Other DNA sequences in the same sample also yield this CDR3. The CDR3 reads CASSYSRVSYEQYF. Written as DNA, the CDR3 is TGTGCCAGCAGTTACTCCCGGGTGAGCTACGAGCAGTACTTC. The rearrangement joins TRBV6-5 to TRBJ2-7; no reliable D call. V lost 0 bases and J lost 3, with 9 bases in between. Germline assignment: CDR1 MNHEY and CDR2 SVGAGI. This CDR3 spans 14 amino acids.

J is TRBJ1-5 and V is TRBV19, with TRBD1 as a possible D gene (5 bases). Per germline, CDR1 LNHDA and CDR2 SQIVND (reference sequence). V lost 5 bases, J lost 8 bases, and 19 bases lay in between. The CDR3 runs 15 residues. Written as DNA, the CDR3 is TGTGCCAGTAGTCGGAGGGGCGCCCCTTTGGAGCCCCAGCATTTT. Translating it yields CASSRRGAPLEPQHF.

The CDR3 DNA reads as TGTGCCAGCAGCGGGACTAGCGGACAGACCGGGGAGCTGTTTTTT. Its translation: CASSGTSGQTGELFF. V and J are TRBV9 and TRBJ2-2; 10 bases line up with TRBD2. The J segment lost 5 bases and the V segment lost 3 bases, leaving 4 bases of the junction unmatched. The CDR3 is 15 amino acids. Germline-derived CDR1 and CDR2 are SGDLS and YYNGEE.

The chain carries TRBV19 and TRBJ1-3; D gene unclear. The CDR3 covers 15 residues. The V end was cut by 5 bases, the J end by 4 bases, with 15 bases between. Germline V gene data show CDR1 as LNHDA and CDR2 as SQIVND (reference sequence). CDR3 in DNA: TGTGCCAGTAGTCGAGGTGAAGTAGCCGGAAACACCATATATTTT. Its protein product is CASSRGEVAGNTIYF.

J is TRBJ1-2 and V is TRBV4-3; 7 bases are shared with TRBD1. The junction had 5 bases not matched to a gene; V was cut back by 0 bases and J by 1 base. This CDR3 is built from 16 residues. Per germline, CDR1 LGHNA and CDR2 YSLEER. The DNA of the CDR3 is TGCGCCAGCAGCCAAGACGGGACAGACTTTAACTATGGCTACACCTTC. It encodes CASSQDGTDFNYGYTF.

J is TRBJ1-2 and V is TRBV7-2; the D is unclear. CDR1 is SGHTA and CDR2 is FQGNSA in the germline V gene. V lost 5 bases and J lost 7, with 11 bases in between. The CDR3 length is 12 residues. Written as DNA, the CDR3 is TGTGCCAGCAGCACCCTTTTGGCTGGCTACACCTTC. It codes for CASSTLLAGYTF.

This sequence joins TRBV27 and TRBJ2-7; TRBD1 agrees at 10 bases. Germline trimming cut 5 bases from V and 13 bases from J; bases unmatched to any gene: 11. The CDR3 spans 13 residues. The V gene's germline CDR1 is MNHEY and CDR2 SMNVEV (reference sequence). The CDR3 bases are TGTGCCAGCAGTATGCACACCGGGACAGGGGAATACTTC. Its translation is CASSMHTGTGEYF.

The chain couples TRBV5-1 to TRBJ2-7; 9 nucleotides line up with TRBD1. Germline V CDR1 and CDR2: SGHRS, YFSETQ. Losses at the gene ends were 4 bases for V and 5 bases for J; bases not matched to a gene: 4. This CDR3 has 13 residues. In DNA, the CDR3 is TGCGCCAGCAGCCGGGGACAGGGCGACGAGCAGTACTTC. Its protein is CASSRGQGDEQYF. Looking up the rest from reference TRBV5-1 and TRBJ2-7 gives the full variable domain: KAGVTQTPRYLIKTRGQQVTLSCSPISGHRSVSWYQQTPGQGLQFLFEYFSETQRNKGNFPGRFSGRQFSNSRSEMNVSTLELGDSALYLCASSRGQGDEQYFGPGTRLTVT.

Written as DNA, the CDR3 is TGCGCCAGCAGCACGGGGACTTTCACAGATACGCAGTATTTT. This translates into CASSTGTFTDTQYF. V is TRBV5-1 and J is TRBJ2-3, with TRBD2 as a possible D gene (6 bases). The CDR3 is 14 amino acids. CDR1 and CDR2 from the germline V gene are SGHRS and YFSETQ. V was shortened by 4 bases and J by 2 bases, with 11 bases between the two germline ends.

DNA for the CDR3: TGTGCCAGCAGTTTATTTTATCCACTAGCGGGAGGGGAGACCACAGATACGCAGTATTTT. It encodes CASSLFYPLAGGETTDTQYF. The V call is TRBV28, the J call TRBJ2-3; TRBD2 matches at 13 bases. V lost 1 base, J lost 2 bases, and 12 bases stayed unmatched. The germline CDR1 and CDR2 sequences are MDHEN and SYDVKM. The CDR3 spans 20 residues.

The CDR3 sequence is CASSLGVSGKNSPLHF. CDR3 coding DNA: TGTGCCAGCAGCTTGGGTGTTTCAGGGAAAAATTCACCCCTCCACTTT. The chain links TRBV5-6 to TRBJ1-6; maybe TRBD1 (5 bases). The germline V and J ends were trimmed by 0 bases and 7 bases, with 14 bases remaining between them. From germline, CDR1 is SGHDT and CDR2 YYEEEE. The CDR3 is 16 residues long.

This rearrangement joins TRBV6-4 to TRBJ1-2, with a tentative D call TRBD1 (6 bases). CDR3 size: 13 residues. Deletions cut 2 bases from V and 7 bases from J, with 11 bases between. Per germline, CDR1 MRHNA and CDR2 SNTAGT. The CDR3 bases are TGTGCCAGCAGTGACACCAGGGGTGGTGGCTACACCTTC. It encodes CASSDTRGGGYTF.

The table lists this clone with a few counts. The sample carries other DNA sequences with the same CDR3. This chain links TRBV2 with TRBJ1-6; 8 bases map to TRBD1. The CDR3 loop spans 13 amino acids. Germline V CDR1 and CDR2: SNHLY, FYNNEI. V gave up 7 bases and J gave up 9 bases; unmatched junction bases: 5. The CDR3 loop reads CASKDRVASPLHF. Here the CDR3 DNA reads TGTGCCAGCAAGGACAGGGTTGCTTCACCCCTCCACTTT.

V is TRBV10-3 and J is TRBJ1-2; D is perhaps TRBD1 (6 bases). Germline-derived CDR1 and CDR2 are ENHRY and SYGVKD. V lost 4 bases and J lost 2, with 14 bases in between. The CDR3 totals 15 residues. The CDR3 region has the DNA TGTGCCATCAGTGTTTCCGACAGGCCCAACTATGGCTACACCTTC. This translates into CAISVSDRPNYGYTF.

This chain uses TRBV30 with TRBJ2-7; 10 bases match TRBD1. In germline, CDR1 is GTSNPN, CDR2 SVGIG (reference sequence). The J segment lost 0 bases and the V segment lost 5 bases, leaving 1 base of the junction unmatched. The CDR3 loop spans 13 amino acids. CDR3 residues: CAWGDRGSYEQYF. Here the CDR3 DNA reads TGTGCCTGGGGGGACAGGGGCTCCTACGAGCAGTACTTC.

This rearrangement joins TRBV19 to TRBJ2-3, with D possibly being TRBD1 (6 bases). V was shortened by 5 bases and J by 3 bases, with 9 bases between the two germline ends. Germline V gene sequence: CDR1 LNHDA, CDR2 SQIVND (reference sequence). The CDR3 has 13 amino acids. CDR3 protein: CASSWTVTDTQYF. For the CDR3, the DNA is TGTGCCAGTAGTTGGACAGTGACAGATACGCAGTATTTT.

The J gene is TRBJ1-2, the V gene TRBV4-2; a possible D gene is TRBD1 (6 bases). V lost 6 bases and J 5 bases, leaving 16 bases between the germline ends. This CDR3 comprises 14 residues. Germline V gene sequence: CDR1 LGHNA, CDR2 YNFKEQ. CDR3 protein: CASSTGQIGYGYTF. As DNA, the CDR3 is TGTGCCAGCAGTACTGGACAGATAGGGTATGGCTACACCTTC.